Listed below are T cell receptor beta chains from one sample, sequenced in a study of blood T cell repertoires in COVID-19. Clones were read by immunoSEQ multiplex PCR, and TCRdb kept only the in-frame ones, dropping some. The sample has some 100,000 clones, 65% to 85% seen once; the top ten hold around a sixth. Sequenced material: peripheral blood. These receptors all stem from a woman aged 55-69 years with acute or convalescent COVID-19. Both conserved end residues are part of each CDR3. A D gene is named only where the DNA matches it firmly. Clone size is not always given. Where it is, it says once, few, many or a class for expanded clones.

j_call clone_size d_call v_call cdr3_nt cdr3_aa
TRBJ2-2 few NA TRBV4-1 TGCGCCAGCAGCCCCTTAGTCCGCGGGGAGCTGTTTTTT CASSPLVRGELFF
TRBJ2-1 few TRBD2 TRBV30 TGTGCCTGGAGCTCTAGCGGAGAATACAATGAGCAGTTCTTC CAWSSSGEYNEQFF
TRBJ2-1 NA NA TRBV11-3 TGTGCCAGCAGCTTAGAAGGGGACTCCTACAATGAGCAGTTCTTC CASSLEGDSYNEQFF
TRBJ2-5 NA TRBD2 TRBV12-5 TGTGCTAGTGGTTTTTCTAGCGGGGTCGACCAAGAGACCCAGTACTTC CASGFSSGVDQETQYF
TRBJ2-1 few TRBD2 TRBV5-4 TGTGCCAGCAGCTTGTTCAGCGGGGGGACCTACAATGAGCAGTTCTTC CASSLFSGGTYNEQFF
TRBJ2-2 once NA TRBV27 TGTGCCAGCAGTTTGCGAGGGATTAACACCGGGGAGCTGTTTTTT CASSLRGINTGELFF
TRBJ2-1 NA TRBD2 TRBV5-5 TGTGCCAGCAGCCATATCCTAGCGGACCGTGAGCAGTTCTTC CASSHILADREQFF
TRBJ2-7 few TRBD1 TRBV11-2 TGTGCCAGCAGCTTAGTCAAGTTTGGGTCAGGGGGCCGAAACTACGAGCAGTACTTC CASSLVKFGSGGRNYEQYF
TRBJ2-5 NA TRBD2 TRBV18 TGTGCCAGCTCACCAGTTAATAGCGGGGGATCTGAGACCCAGTACTTC CASSPVNSGGSETQYF
TRBJ1-1 NA NA TRBV9 TGTGCCAGCAGCGTATCTTCGGGGACTGAAGCTTTCTTT CASSVSSGTEAFF
TRBJ1-2 NA NA TRBV3-1/TRBV3-2 TGTGCCAGCAGCTACAGGGCGAGTGGCTACACCTTC CASSYRASGYTF
TRBJ2-5 NA NA TRBV5-6 TGTGCCAGCAGCTTGTATGCGTGGGCTGCAGAGACCCAGTACTTC CASSLYAWAAETQYF
TRBJ2-5 NA NA TRBV6-2/TRBV6-3 TGTGCCAGCAGTCGTGGGGACTGGGAGACCCAGTACTTC CASSRGDWETQYF
TRBJ2-3 NA NA TRBV11-3 TGTGCCAGCAGCTCTCGGGAGACGGGGGATACGCAGTATTTT CASSSRETGDTQYF
TRBJ2-1 NA TRBD1 TRBV7-3 TGTGCCAGCAGCTTAACGGGACAGGGTGTCTCCTACAATGAGCAGTTCTTC CASSLTGQGVSYNEQFF
TRBJ2-7 once TRBD1 TRBV3-1/TRBV3-2 TGTGCCAGCAGCCAAGAACCCAAACGGGACAGAATTTACGAGCAGTACTTC CASSQEPKRDRIYEQYF
TRBJ2-3 NA TRBD1 TRBV6-6 TGTGCCAGCAGTAATGGACAGGGTTTGACAGATACGCAGTATTTT CASSNGQGLTDTQYF
TRBJ1-4 NA NA TRBV5-1 TGCGCCAGCAGCTCGGGGAGCGCAGCAACTAATGAAAAACTGTTTTTT CASSSGSAATNEKLFF
TRBJ1-1 many NA TRBV14 TGTGCCAGCAGCCCCGGTCGTGAAGCTTTCTTT CASSPGREAFF
TRBJ1-1 NA TRBD1 TRBV2 TGTGCCAGCAGGGCTCCGGGACAGCTATACACTGAAGCTTTCTTT CASRAPGQLYTEAFF
TRBJ1-1 NA NA TRBV9 TGTGCCAGCAGCGTAGTGGGGGAGGGGACTGAAGCTTTCTTT CASSVVGEGTEAFF
TRBJ1-5 NA NA TRBV2 TGTGCCAGCAGTGATGCGGTTCTCGGCAATCAGCCCCAGCATTTT CASSDAVLGNQPQHF
TRBJ1-1 NA NA TRBV27 TGTGCCAGCAGTTTAACGGGGGAAGTGAACACTGAAGCTTTCTTT CASSLTGEVNTEAFF
TRBJ1-2 NA NA TRBV3-1/TRBV3-2 TGTGCCAGCAGCCAAGTTGGCGGGGTCGGAGGGTATGGCTACACCTTC CASSQVGGVGGYGYTF
TRBJ2-2 NA TRBD2 TRBV4-1 TGCGCCAGCAGCCAAAGCGGGGTGAACACCGGGGAGCTGTTTTTT CASSQSGVNTGELFF
TRBJ1-1 NA NA TRBV12-3/TRBV12-4 TGTGCCAGCAGTACCAGTCAGGGATCTGAAGCTTTCTTT CASSTSQGSEAFF
TRBJ1-3 NA NA TRBV28 TGTGCCAGCAGTTCCCAAGGGACAAGCTCTGGAAACACCATATATTTT CASSSQGTSSGNTIYF
TRBJ1-6 NA TRBD1 TRBV5-1 TGCGCCAGCAGCCTAGGACAGGGGCGTAATAATTCACCCCTCCACTTT CASSLGQGRNNSPLHF
TRBJ2-7 NA TRBD1 TRBV7-2 TGTGCCAGCAGCCCGGCGTGGGACAGGGGGCTATCCGCCGTAAGCGAGCAGTACTTC CASSPAWDRGLSAVSEQYF
TRBJ1-1 once NA TRBV4-3 TGCGCCAGCAGCCAACGACAGTGGGAGGGAGCTTTCTTT CASSQRQWEGAFF
TRBJ1-2 few NA TRBV20-1 TGCAGTGCTATGCAGGTCTATGGCTACACCTTC CSAMQVYGYTF
TRBJ1-6 NA NA TRBV12-3/TRBV12-4 TGTGCCAGCAGCTCGGGGGGGTCACCCCTCCACTTT CASSSGGSPLHF
TRBJ1-1 NA TRBD1 TRBV15 TGTGCCACCAGCAAAAGTAGGGACAGGGGATACACTGAAGCTTTCTTT CATSKSRDRGYTEAFF
TRBJ1-2 NA NA TRBV28 TGTGCCAGCGGAACTGGAGGGTACCCCGTCGGTGGCTACACCTTC CASGTGGYPVGGYTF